A selection of T cell receptor beta chains follows, all from one sample in a study of T cells in tumors after PD-1 blockade. Libraries were prepared by immunoSEQ multiplex PCR; TCRdb keeps only in-frame clonotypes and omits some of them. The table has some 4,800 clones, around two thirds seen once. The sample here was tumor tissue, taken after anti-PD-1 treatment. These receptors originate from a human donor with basal cell carcinoma. CDR3s leave out the opening cysteine and the closing phenylalanine or tryptophan. The order of the fields is CDR3 protein, D gene, V gene, J gene, clone size. A D gene is named only where the DNA matches it firmly. The size entry is marked missing in some rows and otherwise reads once, few, many or a size class.

CDR3aa: ASDDRGDTGELF
d_gene: TRBD1
v_gene: TRBV2
j_gene: TRBJ2-2
abundance: medium-sized

CDR3aa: ASSAGLTQETQY
d_gene: NA
v_gene: TRBV5-1
j_gene: TRBJ2-5
abundance: NA

CDR3aa: ASSGVSGQLKAF
d_gene: NA
v_gene: TRBV7-9
j_gene: TRBJ1-1
abundance: NA

CDR3aa: ASSLGQLYEQY
d_gene: NA
v_gene: TRBV27
j_gene: TRBJ2-7
abundance: few

CDR3aa: ASSLNPNTGELF
d_gene: NA
v_gene: TRBV7-9
j_gene: TRBJ2-2
abundance: few

CDR3aa: ASSPGSTGGARSGANVLT
d_gene: TRBD1
v_gene: TRBV18
j_gene: TRBJ2-6
abundance: few

CDR3aa: ASSLGSSFSYEQY
d_gene: NA
v_gene: TRBV5-4
j_gene: TRBJ2-7
abundance: NA

CDR3aa: ASSPRTGQETQY
d_gene: NA
v_gene: TRBV18
j_gene: TRBJ2-5
abundance: NA

CDR3aa: ASSPRTGDQDTQY
d_gene: TRBD1
v_gene: TRBV7-8
j_gene: TRBJ2-3
abundance: NA

CDR3aa: SASSTSGSTDTQY
d_gene: TRBD2
v_gene: TRBV20-1
j_gene: TRBJ2-3
abundance: NA

CDR3aa: ASSLATSGAGEQF
d_gene: TRBD2
v_gene: TRBV5-5
j_gene: TRBJ2-1
abundance: NA

CDR3aa: ASGPGTGNSPLH
d_gene: TRBD1
v_gene: TRBV3-1/TRBV3-2
j_gene: TRBJ1-6
abundance: few

CDR3aa: ASTPRASEATQY
d_gene: NA
v_gene: TRBV12-5
j_gene: TRBJ2-5
abundance: few

CDR3aa: ASSYVPPTGNTIY
d_gene: NA
v_gene: TRBV6-5
j_gene: TRBJ1-3
abundance: NA

CDR3aa: ASSIGGLAGGQF
d_gene: TRBD2
v_gene: TRBV19
j_gene: TRBJ2-1
abundance: NA

CDR3aa: ASSDWTKMINYGYT
d_gene: NA
v_gene: TRBV2
j_gene: TRBJ1-2
abundance: NA

CDR3aa: ASRGTSGKGDTQY
d_gene: TRBD2
v_gene: TRBV5-1
j_gene: TRBJ2-3
abundance: few

CDR3aa: ASSVGQVQETQY
d_gene: NA
v_gene: TRBV9
j_gene: TRBJ2-5
abundance: NA

CDR3aa: ATSDHSGQHRGAV
d_gene: NA
v_gene: TRBV24-1
j_gene: TRBJ2-2
abundance: NA

CDR3aa: ASSVAAGRRETQY
d_gene: TRBD2
v_gene: TRBV9
j_gene: TRBJ2-5
abundance: once

CDR3aa: AWKEGAFTGELF
d_gene: NA
v_gene: TRBV30
j_gene: TRBJ2-2
abundance: NA

CDR3aa: ASSQGGRASPLH
d_gene: NA
v_gene: TRBV4-1
j_gene: TRBJ1-6
abundance: NA

CDR3aa: ASGLARQGTNGTQY
d_gene: TRBD1
v_gene: TRBV12-5
j_gene: TRBJ2-5
abundance: NA

CDR3aa: ASSQGQEGVWPYEQY
d_gene: NA
v_gene: TRBV18
j_gene: TRBJ2-7
abundance: NA

CDR3aa: ASSLVPSEEKLF
d_gene: NA
v_gene: TRBV5-1
j_gene: TRBJ1-4
abundance: NA

CDR3aa: ASSLSVVAGGRNEQF
d_gene: TRBD2
v_gene: TRBV27
j_gene: TRBJ2-1
abundance: NA

CDR3aa: SVVGLVDSLTYNEQF
d_gene: NA
v_gene: TRBV29-1
j_gene: TRBJ2-1
abundance: NA

CDR3aa: ASSLIIILDREGLNYGYT
d_gene: TRBD1
v_gene: TRBV28
j_gene: TRBJ1-2
abundance: NA

CDR3aa: ATQTSGSSTGELF
d_gene: TRBD2
v_gene: TRBV10-3
j_gene: TRBJ2-2
abundance: large

CDR3aa: ASNGLAGNNEQF
d_gene: TRBD2
v_gene: TRBV6-5
j_gene: TRBJ2-1
abundance: NA

CDR3aa: ASSSELYITGELF
d_gene: NA
v_gene: TRBV2
j_gene: TRBJ2-2
abundance: few

CDR3aa: SARATDTQY
d_gene: NA
v_gene: TRBV20-1
j_gene: TRBJ2-3
abundance: once

CDR3aa: ATSRARGQNYGYT
d_gene: TRBD1
v_gene: TRBV15
j_gene: TRBJ1-2
abundance: once

CDR3aa: ASSLDSSTTGELF
d_gene: NA
v_gene: TRBV5-1
j_gene: TRBJ2-2
abundance: NA

CDR3aa: ASSRKQGSGANVLT
d_gene: NA
v_gene: TRBV3-1/TRBV3-2
j_gene: TRBJ2-6
abundance: NA

CDR3aa: ASSLEHPGTGVKTQY
d_gene: TRBD1
v_gene: TRBV7-6
j_gene: TRBJ2-5
abundance: few

CDR3aa: AISGRGGGAEAF
d_gene: NA
v_gene: TRBV10-3
j_gene: TRBJ1-1
abundance: large

CDR3aa: ASSEAPRDSSEAF
d_gene: NA
v_gene: TRBV6-1
j_gene: TRBJ1-1
abundance: NA

CDR3aa: AISGPTGGGDNEQF
d_gene: TRBD1
v_gene: TRBV10-3
j_gene: TRBJ2-1
abundance: few

CDR3aa: ASSGGGGTASKYEQY
d_gene: TRBD2
v_gene: TRBV25-1
j_gene: TRBJ2-7
abundance: NA

CDR3aa: ASSRRGLNTEAF
d_gene: NA
v_gene: TRBV5-1
j_gene: TRBJ1-1
abundance: NA

CDR3aa: AISENYRSPSAQPQH
d_gene: NA
v_gene: TRBV10-3
j_gene: TRBJ1-5
abundance: NA

CDR3aa: ASSFPGQGKF
d_gene: TRBD1
v_gene: TRBV27
j_gene: TRBJ2-1
abundance: NA

CDR3aa: ASEPLGGRASGTQY
d_gene: TRBD2
v_gene: TRBV28
j_gene: TRBJ2-5
abundance: NA

CDR3aa: ASRIQGGGYEQY
d_gene: TRBD1
v_gene: TRBV28
j_gene: TRBJ2-7
abundance: NA